The next 14 T cell receptor beta chains were all read from a single sample in a study of cytomegalovirus exposure and HLA in healthy donors. Researchers ran the PCR with 60 Vbeta and 13 Jbeta primers. The protocol was immunoSEQ multiplex PCR, while the TCRdb copy is restricted to in-frame clones and leaves out a portion. The table shows 200,000 to 250,000 clones, with over 80% occurring only once. What was sequenced was PBMCs. These TCRs come from a woman aged 50 to 60 in good health and CMV-seropositive.

A single count supports this clone. The chain employs TRBV28 and TRBJ2-5; weak D call: TRBD2 (5 bases). The CDR3 has 14 amino acids. The germline V gene has CDR1 MDHEN and CDR2 SYDVKM. V shed 6 bases and J shed 1 base, with 12 bases lying between them. The CDR3 region has the DNA TGTGCCAGCAGCCCGGGGAGCTTCCAAGAGACCCAGTACTTC. This sequence encodes CASSPGSFQETQYF.

This clone was seen a few times. The gene calls are TRBV19 and TRBJ1-5; the D gene is possibly TRBD1 (6 bases). The V end was cut by 6 bases, the J end by 7 bases, with 10 bases between. The CDR3 loop spans 12 amino acids. Germline values: CDR1 LNHDA, CDR2 SQIVND (reference sequence). The CDR3 protein is CASSRGSQPQHF. In nucleotides, the CDR3 is TGTGCCAGTAGCAGGGGTTCCCAGCCCCAGCATTTT.

The CDR3 bases are TGTGCCAGTAGTCCGGACCCGGGACTAGCGGGGATTCCCTACGAGCAGTACTTC. Encoded protein: CASSPDPGLAGIPYEQYF. V gene TRBV19 combines with J gene TRBJ2-7; 13 bases align to TRBD2. Germline trimming cut 5 bases from V and 2 bases from J; bases unmatched to any gene: 12. The CDR3 runs 18 residues. Germline assignment: CDR1 LNHDA and CDR2 SQIVND (reference sequence).

The chain uses TRBV6-1 and TRBJ2-7, with 8 nucleotides matching TRBD2. Germline V gene lookup returns CDR1 MNHNS and CDR2 SASEGT. This CDR3 has 13 amino acids. V was pared by 8 bases and J by 4 bases, with 7 bases of the junction left unmatched. As DNA, the CDR3 is TGTGCCAGCTTGCCTAGCGGGCGTTACGAGCAGTACTTC. Its protein product is CASLPSGRYEQYF.

The rearrangement links TRBV28 to TRBJ1-6, with unresolved D. This CDR3 contains 15 residues. From germline, CDR1 is MDHEN and CDR2 SYDVKM. V was pared by 6 bases and J by 0 bases, with 9 bases between. As DNA, the CDR3 is TGTGCCAGCAGAACGGGGAGCTCCTATAATTCACCCCTCCACTTT. Translation gives CASRTGSSYNSPLHF.

The rearrangement joins TRBV4-3 to TRBJ1-1; perhaps TRBD1 as D (6 bases). Looked up from germline, CDR1 is LGHNA and CDR2 is YSLEER. The ends were cut back, 4 bases at V and 4 bases at J, with 19 bases in the middle. CDR3 length equals 16 residues. The CDR3 is CASSLELRGAGTEAFF. The CDR3 bases are TGCGCCAGCAGCCTAGAACTACGGGGGGCGGGCACTGAAGCTTTCTTT.

The chain joins TRBV28 to TRBJ2-3; a weak D match, TRBD2 (6 bases). Germline-derived CDR1 and CDR2 are MDHEN and SYDVKM. Deletions cut 1 base from V and 5 bases from J, with 13 bases between. The CDR3 sequence is 15 residues long. The CDR3 here is CASSLSGEVGDTQYF. CDR3 nucleotide sequence: TGTGCCAGCAGTTTATCTGGGGAGGTAGGAGATACGCAGTATTTT.

CDR3 DNA sequence: TGTGCCAGCAGTCTAAAAATAGCGGGATTCCACAATGAGCAGTTCTTC. It yields the protein CASSLKIAGFHNEQFF. This chain links TRBV7-8 with TRBJ2-1; TRBD2 agrees at 8 bases. Germline V CDR1 and CDR2: SGHVS, FQNEAQ. V dropped 6 bases and J dropped 5; count of bases not matched to a gene: 12. The CDR3 has 16 residues.

The chain carries TRBV12-5 and TRBJ1-6; D is uncertain. CDR1 is LGHNT, CDR2 FRNRAP, per germline. Trimming took 2 bases from V and 6 from J, leaving 17 bases between them. This CDR3 is built from 17 residues. Here the CDR3 reads CASGLTLRHPGNSPLHF. CDR3 nucleotides: TGTGCTAGTGGTTTGACCCTTAGACATCCCGGTAATTCACCCCTCCACTTT.

This chain uses TRBV4-3 with TRBJ2-7; D call uncertain. The CDR3 consists of 15 residues. V was cut by 0 bases and J by 1 base, with 10 bases left in between. Germline CDR1 LGHNA, CDR2 YSLEER. The CDR3 reads CASSQDPTQSYEQYF. CDR3 bases: TGCGCCAGCAGCCAAGACCCGACACAGTCCTACGAGCAGTACTTC.

V is TRBV5-4 and J is TRBJ2-1; 10 nucleotides align to TRBD2. The CDR3 consists of 15 residues. Unmatched junction bases numbered 7, after V lost 4 bases and J lost 6 bases. CDR1 and CDR2 from the germline V gene are SGHNT and YYREEE (reference sequence). The CDR3: CASSESGGAVNEQFF. The CDR3 nucleotides are TGTGCCAGCAGCGAGAGCGGGGGGGCAGTCAATGAGCAGTTCTTC.

This clone was recorded once. V and J are TRBV19 and TRBJ1-1, with a tentative D call TRBD1 (6 bases). Germline lookup yields CDR1 LNHDA and CDR2 SQIVND (reference sequence). The CDR3 spans 15 residues. V shed 6 bases and J shed 1 base, with 15 bases lying between them. In nucleotides, the CDR3 is TGTGCCAGTAGACCTTCAGGGGCCCCGAACACTGAAGCTTTCTTT. Translating it yields CASRPSGAPNTEAFF. The complete variable domain, with remaining parts taken from reference TRBV19 and TRBJ1-1, reads DGGITQSPKYLFRKEGQNVTLSCEQNLNHDAMYWYRQDPGQGLRLIYYSQIVNDFQKGDIAEGYSVSREKKESFPLTVTSAQKNPTAFYLCASRPSGAPNTEAFFGQGTRLTVV.

The chain combines TRBV7-2 with TRBJ1-2, with 8 bases aligning to TRBD1. The junction had 8 bases not matched to a gene; V was cut back by 0 bases and J by 5 bases. Germline CDR1 and CDR2: SGHTA and FQGNSA. The CDR3 is made up of 16 amino acids. The CDR3 reads CASSLASQGAEYGYTF. The CDR3 DNA reads as TGTGCCAGCAGCTTAGCATCCCAGGGGGCGGAATATGGCTACACCTTC.

The V and J genes are TRBV7-6 and TRBJ1-1; D may be TRBD1 (5 bases). Germline V gives CDR1 SGHVS, CDR2 FNYEAQ. V was pared by 1 base and J by 5 bases, with 11 bases between. CDR3 length: 14 amino acids. CDR3 DNA: TGTGCCAGCAGCTTAGGGGGGGAAGTGACTGAAGCTTTCTTT. Its protein is CASSLGGEVTEAFF.